Given below is one T cell receptor beta chain in context. This sample is part of a study of blood T cells in healthy people across ages. A J-beta primer mix and a sample-barcoded 5' primer were used in a second PCR of roughly 6 to 11 cycles. TCRdb analysed the 5' RACE reads with MiXCR anew, one entry per CDR3 protein. Of approximately 670,000 distinct CDR3 sequences listed, about 43% were seen once; the top ten hold 25% to 30%. This CDR3 comprises 13 residues. The V and J ends lost 5 bases and 13 bases respectively, with 18 bases between them. Sequenced material: blood. The chain uses TRBV12-3 or TRBV12-4 and TRBJ2-1, with D unresolved. The TCR sequence derives from a man older than 75 in good health. Written as DNA, the CDR3 is TGTGCCAGCAGTGGTGGGCAGCAAGAGACCCAGTTCTTC. Translated, it gives CASSGGQQETQFF.